These 17 T cell receptor beta chains were all obtained from the same sample, sequenced in a study of cytomegalovirus exposure and HLA in healthy donors. The method was immunoSEQ multiplex PCR; TCRdb's version includes in-frame clones alone and lacks a portion of them. The data contain 71,000 or so clones, roughly 94% of them seen just once; the ten biggest clones take up approximately 3.6%. The specimen sequenced was PBMCs. The receptors were gathered from a woman younger than 35 in good health and CMV-seropositive.

The chain carries TRBV9 and TRBJ1-2; tentative D call: TRBD1 (6 bases). CDR1 is SGDLS and CDR2 is YYNGEE in the germline V gene. This CDR3 has 15 residues. With 3 bases removed from V and 7 bases from J, the gap between germline ends came to 19 bases. CDR3 coding DNA: TGTGCCAGCAGCGGCCCACAGGGATCCTTGGCTGGCTACACCTTC. Protein: CASSGPQGSLAGYTF.

The V call is TRBV5-1, the J call TRBJ2-5, with TRBD2 matching over 10 bases. Germline CDR1 is SGHRS and CDR2 is YFSETQ. With 4 bases clipped from V and 5 bases from J, the junction kept 8 bases outside the gene matches. The CDR3 is 15 residues long. The CDR3 protein is CASSVTGTSDETQYF. CDR3 DNA: TGCGCCAGCAGCGTTACCGGGACTAGCGACGAGACCCAGTACTTC.

V is TRBV7-2 and J is TRBJ2-5; D is unresolved. The germline V and J ends were trimmed by 6 bases and 1 base, with 9 bases remaining between them. The V gene's germline CDR1 is SGHTA and CDR2 FQGNSA. This CDR3 has 13 residues. CDR3 DNA: TGTGCCAGCAGTTGGCTTCCCCAAGAGACCCAGTACTTC. Translated: CASSWLPQETQYF.

This sequence joins TRBV11-2 and TRBJ2-7; TRBD2 aligns across 10 bases. Germline assignment: CDR1 SGHAT and CDR2 FQNNGV. The CDR3 extends over 16 amino acids. The junction had 6 bases not matched to a gene; V was cut back by 1 base and J by 3 bases. CDR3: CASSLGFSGGIYEQYF. The CDR3 DNA follows: TGTGCCAGCAGCTTAGGGTTTAGCGGGGGGATCTACGAGCAGTACTTC.

This clone was found once. This chain uses TRBV7-2 with TRBJ2-3; D uncertain. Germline V CDR1 and CDR2: SGHTA, FQGNSA. The V end lost 4 bases, the J end lost 8 bases, and 7 bases lay between the germline ends. This CDR3 is 11 amino acids long. This CDR3 is CASSSSSTQYF. The CDR3 DNA reads as TGTGCCAGCAGCTCCAGTTCTACGCAGTATTTT.

The J gene is TRBJ2-7, the V gene TRBV27, with TRBD1 matching 9 bases. V lost 3 bases and J lost 1; bases outside the gene matches: 1. Germline CDR1 and CDR2: MNHEY and SMNVEV (reference sequence). The CDR3 is 14 amino acids. The CDR3 DNA is TGTGCCAGCAGTTTGGGACAGGGATCCTACGAGCAGTACTTC. Amino acid sequence: CASSLGQGSYEQYF.

The rearrangement joins TRBV10-3 to TRBJ2-7, with TRBD1 matching 9 bases. Per the germline V gene, CDR1 is ENHRY and CDR2 is SYGVKD. V was clipped by 7 bases and J by 2 bases; unmatched bases: 6. The CDR3 has 14 residues. In DNA form, the CDR3 reads TGTGCCATCATTCCGGGACAGGGAGCCTACGAGCAGTACTTC. As protein: CAIIPGQGAYEQYF.

In regard to this clone: At one end, the junction sequence differs from germline, possibly due to a read error. Other nucleotide sequences in the sample specify the same CDR3. This chain links TRBV5-6 with TRBJ1-6; D perhaps matches TRBD1 (6 bases). There are 14 residues in the CDR3. The V gene's germline CDR1 is SGHDT and CDR2 YYEEEE. CDR3 in DNA: TGTGCCAGTAGCTCCAGGGGTTATAATTCACCCCTCCACTTT. Its protein product is CASSSRGYNSPLHF.

The J gene is TRBJ1-1, the V gene TRBV7-6; perhaps TRBD1 as D (5 bases). CDR3 length equals 16 residues. Germline CDR1 reads SGHVS; CDR2 reads FNYEAQ. The V and J ends lost 1 base and 4 bases respectively, with 16 bases between them. The CDR3 region is CASSLGGGTVSTEAFF. DNA for the CDR3: TGTGCCAGCAGCTTAGGGGGGGGAACAGTAAGCACTGAAGCTTTCTTT.

The chain recombines TRBV19 with TRBJ2-1; 7 bases align to TRBD2. CDR3 length equals 19 residues. Germline V lookup: CDR1 LNHDA, CDR2 SQIVND (reference sequence). V shed 3 bases and J 0 bases; nucleotides not matched to a gene: 14. The CDR3 DNA sequence: TGTGCCAGTAGTATGCTTTCACCGACTAGCATTAGCTCCTACAATGAGCAGTTCTTC. This sequence encodes CASSMLSPTSISSYNEQFF.

This sequence joins TRBV7-6 and TRBJ2-2; D unclear. The CDR3 runs to 16 residues. Germline V gene sequence: CDR1 SGHVS, CDR2 FNYEAQ. V lost 1 base to trimming and J lost 0 bases, with 9 bases between them. The CDR3 DNA sequence: TGTGCCAGCAGCTTAGTTTCAGGCTCGAACACCGGGGAGCTGTTTTTT. Translation gives CASSLVSGSNTGELFF. The whole variable domain, filled in from reference TRBV7-6 and TRBJ2-2, reads GAGVSQSPRYKVTKRGQDVALRCDPISGHVSLYWYRQALGQGPEFLTYFNYEAQQDKSGLPNDRFSAERPEGSISTLTIQRTEQRDSAMYRCASSLVSGSNTGELFFGEGSRLTVL.

The chain has TRBV4-3 and TRBJ2-7, with D perhaps TRBD2 (6 bases). The length of the CDR3 is 15 residues. Trimming cost V 1 base and J 0 bases, with 10 bases left between them. Germline CDR1 reads LGHNA; CDR2 reads YSLEER. This chain's CDR3 is CASSQAGESSYEQYF. DNA of the CDR3: TGCGCCAGCAGCCAAGCGGGGGAGTCCTCCTACGAGCAGTACTTC.

The chain uses TRBV5-1 and TRBJ2-3, with D maybe TRBD2 (5 bases). The V end lost 5 bases, the J end lost 2 bases, and 21 bases lay between the germline ends. The germline V gene has CDR1 SGHRS and CDR2 YFSETQ. This CDR3 region has 17 residues. The CDR3 coding sequence is TGCGCCAGCAGGATAACCCCGGAGGAGTTACCCACAGATACGCAGTATTTT. Residues: CASRITPEELPTDTQYF.

This clone has only one observation. CDR3 nucleotides: TGTGCCAGCAGCTGGGGACAGGGGGTCTCTGGGGCCAACGTCCTGACTTTC. It yields the protein CASSWGQGVSGANVLTF. The chain couples TRBV5-6 to TRBJ2-6, with 11 bases lining up with TRBD1. The CDR3 has 17 residues. Germline trimming cut 3 bases from V and 0 bases from J; bases unmatched to any gene: 2. Germline lookup yields CDR1 SGHDT and CDR2 YYEEEE.

The V gene is TRBV11-2, the J gene TRBJ1-2; D perhaps matches TRBD1 (6 bases). This CDR3 region has 15 residues. CDR1 is SGHAT and CDR2 is FQNNGV in the germline V gene. Trimming left V 1 base short and J 4 bases short, with 13 bases between. CDR3 DNA sequence: TGTGCCAGCAGCTTAGTTATACAGGGATTCTATGGCTACACCTTC. Its protein is CASSLVIQGFYGYTF.

V is TRBV4-3 and J is TRBJ1-2; 8 bases line up with TRBD1. Germline assignment: CDR1 LGHNA and CDR2 YSLEER. The CDR3 consists of 17 residues. V was clipped by 0 bases and J by 8 bases; unmatched bases: 14. CDR3 coding DNA: TGCGCCAGCAGCCAAGATTATGCGGCGACAGGGGCGGGGGGCTACACCTTC. It specifies CASSQDYAATGAGGYTF.

This sequence joins TRBV6-5 and TRBJ1-5; tentatively, D is TRBD1 (5 bases). Germline lookup yields CDR1 MNHEY and CDR2 SVGAGI. Trimming left V 3 bases short and J 7 bases short, with 13 bases between. The CDR3 spans 14 residues. CDR3 loop: CASSYSGVDQPQHF. CDR3 sequence (DNA): TGTGCCAGCAGTTATTCGGGGGTGGACCAGCCCCAGCATTTT.